A few counts support the clone carrying this T cell receptor (beta chain). The entry originates in a study of blood T cell repertoires in COVID-19. The overall study: The samples span acute and convalescent COVID-19 from the United States, Italy and Spain. PBMCs, B-cell-depleted T cells, or T cells were the source of the cDNA or gDNA that made up the material.

Original methodology: Scientists estimated how many nucleated cells there were by amplifying reference gene primers. Using immunoSEQ multiplex PCR, the repertoire was profiled, and TCRdb retains in-frame clones only, with some absent. The DNA gave D and trimming, while V, J and clone size come from that table. The sample gives 98,000 or so clones, 84% of which show up once; 20% to 30% is in the top ten. The germline V gene has CDR1 SGHRS and CDR2 YFSETQ. The CDR3 is 11 residues long. Between the trimmed V and J ends, which lost 3 bases and 2 bases, there was a span of 3 bases. The chain recombines TRBV5-1 with TRBJ2-7; D remains unclear. This TCR was sampled from a man in his sixties with acute or convalescent COVID-19. Sequenced: peripheral blood. CDR3 DNA: TGCGCCAGCAGCTCTGCCTACGAGCAGTACTTC. Protein: CASSSAYEQYF.